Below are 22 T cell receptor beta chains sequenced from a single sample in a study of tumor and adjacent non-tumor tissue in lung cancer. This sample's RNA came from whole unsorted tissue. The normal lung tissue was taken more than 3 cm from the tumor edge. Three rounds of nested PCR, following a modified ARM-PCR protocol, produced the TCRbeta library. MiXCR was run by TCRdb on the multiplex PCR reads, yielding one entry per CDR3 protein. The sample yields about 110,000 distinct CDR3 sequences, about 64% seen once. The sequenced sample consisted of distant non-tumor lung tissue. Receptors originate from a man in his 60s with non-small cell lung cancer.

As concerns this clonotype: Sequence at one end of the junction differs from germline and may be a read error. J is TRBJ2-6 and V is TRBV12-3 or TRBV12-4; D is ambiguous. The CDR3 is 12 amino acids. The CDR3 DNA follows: TGTGCCAGCAGTTCTTGGACCAACGTCCCGACTTTC. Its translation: CASSSWTNVPTF.

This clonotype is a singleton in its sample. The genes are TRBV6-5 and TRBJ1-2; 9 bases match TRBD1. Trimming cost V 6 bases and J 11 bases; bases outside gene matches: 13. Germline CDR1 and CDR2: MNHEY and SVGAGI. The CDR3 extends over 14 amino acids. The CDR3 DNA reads TGTGCCAGCAGCGAGGACAGGGGAAACTATGAGTACACCTTC. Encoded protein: CASSEDRGNYEYTF.

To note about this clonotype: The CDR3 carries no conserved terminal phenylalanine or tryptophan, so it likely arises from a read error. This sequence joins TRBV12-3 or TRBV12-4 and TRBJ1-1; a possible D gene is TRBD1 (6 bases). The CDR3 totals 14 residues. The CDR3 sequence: CASSPTGVNAEAFI. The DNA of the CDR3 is TGTGCCAGCAGCCCGACAGGAGTGAACGCTGAAGCTTTCATT.

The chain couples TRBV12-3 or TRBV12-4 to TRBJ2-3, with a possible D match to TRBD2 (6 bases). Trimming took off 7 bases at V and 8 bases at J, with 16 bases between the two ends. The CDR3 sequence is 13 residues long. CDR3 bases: TGTGCCAGCATCAACCATCAGGGAGGTACGCAGTATTTT. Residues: CASINHQGGTQYF.

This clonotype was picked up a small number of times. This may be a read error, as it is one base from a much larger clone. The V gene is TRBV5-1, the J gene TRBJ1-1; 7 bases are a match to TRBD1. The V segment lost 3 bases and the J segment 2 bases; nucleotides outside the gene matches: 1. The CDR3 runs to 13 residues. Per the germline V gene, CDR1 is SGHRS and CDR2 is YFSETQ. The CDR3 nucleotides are TGCGCCAGCAGCTGGGACAGCAACACTGAAGCTTTCTTT. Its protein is CASSWDSNTEAFF.

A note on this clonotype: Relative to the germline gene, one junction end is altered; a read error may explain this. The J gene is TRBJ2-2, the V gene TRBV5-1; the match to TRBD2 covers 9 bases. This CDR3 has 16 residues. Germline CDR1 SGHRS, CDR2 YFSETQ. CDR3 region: CASSLGTSVNTGELFF. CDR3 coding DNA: TGCGCCAGCAGCTTGGGGACTAGCGTAAACACCGGGGAGCTGTTTTTC.

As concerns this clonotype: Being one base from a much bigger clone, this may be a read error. Here the CDR3 reads CASSQTRGFDIIYF. The CDR3, as DNA: TGTGCCAGCAGCCAGACCAGGGGCTTCGACATCATATATTTT. The chain uses TRBV14 and TRBJ1-3; tentatively, D is TRBD1 (6 bases). The germline V gene encodes CDR1 SGHDN and CDR2 FVKESK. V dropped 3 bases and J dropped 12 bases, with 18 bases sitting between them. This CDR3 comprises 14 residues.

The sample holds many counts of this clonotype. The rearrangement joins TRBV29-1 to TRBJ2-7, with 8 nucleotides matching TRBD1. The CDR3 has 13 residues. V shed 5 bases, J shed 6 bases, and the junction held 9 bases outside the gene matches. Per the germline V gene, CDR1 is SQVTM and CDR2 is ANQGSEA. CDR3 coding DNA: TGCAGCGTTTCCGGACAGGGTAAGGGCGAGCAGTACTTC. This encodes CSVSGQGKGEQYF.

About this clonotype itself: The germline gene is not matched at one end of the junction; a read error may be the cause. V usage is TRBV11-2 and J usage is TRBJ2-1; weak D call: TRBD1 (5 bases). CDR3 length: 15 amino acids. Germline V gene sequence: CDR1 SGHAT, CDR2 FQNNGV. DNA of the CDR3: TGTGCCAGTAGCTTAACAGACAGCTCCTACAATGAGCAGTCCTTC. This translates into CASSLTDSSYNEQSF.

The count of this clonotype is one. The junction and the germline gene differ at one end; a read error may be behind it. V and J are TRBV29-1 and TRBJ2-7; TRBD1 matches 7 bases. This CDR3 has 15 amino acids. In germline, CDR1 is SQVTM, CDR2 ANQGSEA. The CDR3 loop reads CSVEVTGTRAYVQYF. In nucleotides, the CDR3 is TGCAGCGTTGAGGTGACAGGGACCAGAGCCTACGTGCAGTACTTC.

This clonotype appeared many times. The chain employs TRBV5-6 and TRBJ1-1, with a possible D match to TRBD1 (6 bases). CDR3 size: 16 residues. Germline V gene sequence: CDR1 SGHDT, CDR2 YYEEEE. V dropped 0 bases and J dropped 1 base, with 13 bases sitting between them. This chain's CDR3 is CASSLAGGLGNTEAFF. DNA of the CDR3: TGTGCCAGCAGCTTGGCCGGGGGGCTGGGGAACACTGAAGCTTTCTTT.

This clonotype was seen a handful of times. In nucleotides, the CDR3 is TGCGCCAGCAGCCCGGGACAGAGTTACAATGAGCAGTTCTTC. Protein sequence: CASSPGQSYNEQFF. This chain links TRBV5-1 with TRBJ2-1; 7 positions match TRBD1. CDR3 size: 14 residues. J lost 4 bases, V lost 4 bases, and 5 bases had no gene match. CDR1 and CDR2 from the germline V gene are SGHRS and YFSETQ.

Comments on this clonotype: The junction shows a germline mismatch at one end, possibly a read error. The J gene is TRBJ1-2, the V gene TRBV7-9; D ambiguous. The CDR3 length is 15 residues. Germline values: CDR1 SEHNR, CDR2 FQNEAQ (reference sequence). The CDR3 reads CASSLDCGSYHGCTF. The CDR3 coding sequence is TGTGCCAGCAGCTTAGATTGCGGGAGCTACCATGGCTGCACCTTC.

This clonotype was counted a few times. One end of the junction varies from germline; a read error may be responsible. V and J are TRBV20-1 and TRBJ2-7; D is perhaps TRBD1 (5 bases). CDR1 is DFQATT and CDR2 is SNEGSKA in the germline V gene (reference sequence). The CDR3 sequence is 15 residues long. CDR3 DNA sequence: TGCAGTGCCCATCTAGGGGTAGGGGTATCCTACAAGCAGTACTTC. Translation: CSAHLGVGVSYKQYF.

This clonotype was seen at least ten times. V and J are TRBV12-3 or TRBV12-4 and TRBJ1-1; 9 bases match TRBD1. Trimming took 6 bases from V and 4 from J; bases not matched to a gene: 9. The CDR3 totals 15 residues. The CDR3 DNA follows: TGTGCCAGCAGCCGAACAGGGGGCGATAGCACTGAAGCTTTCTTT. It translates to CASSRTGGDSTEAFF.

In nucleotides, the CDR3 is TGTGCCAGTAGCCACCGGGTCTCTATGGCTACGCAGTATTTT. Residues: CASSHRVSMATQYF. The J gene is TRBJ2-3, the V gene TRBV11-2; D gene uncertain. The CDR3 is made up of 14 amino acids. Germline V gene sequence: CDR1 SGHAT, CDR2 FQNNGV. Trimming took off 9 bases at V and 8 bases at J, with 21 bases between the two ends.

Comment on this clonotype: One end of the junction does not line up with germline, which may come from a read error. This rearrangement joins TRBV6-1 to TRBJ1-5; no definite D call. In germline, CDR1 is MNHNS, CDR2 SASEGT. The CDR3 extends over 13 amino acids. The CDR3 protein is CTSKAGFRQPQHF. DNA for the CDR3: TGTACCAGCAAGGCGGGGTTCCGTCAGCCCCAGCATTTT.

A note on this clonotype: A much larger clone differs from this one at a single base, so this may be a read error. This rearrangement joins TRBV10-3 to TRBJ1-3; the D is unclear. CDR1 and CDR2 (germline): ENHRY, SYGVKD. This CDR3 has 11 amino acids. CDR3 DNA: TGTGCCACCATCTCTGTAAACACCATATATTTT. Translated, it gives CATISVNTIYF.

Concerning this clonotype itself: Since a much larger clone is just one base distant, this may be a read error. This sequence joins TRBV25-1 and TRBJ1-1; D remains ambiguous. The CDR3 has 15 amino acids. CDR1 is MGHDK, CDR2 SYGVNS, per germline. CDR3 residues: CTSSELSAGNTEAFF. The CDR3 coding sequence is TGTACCAGCAGTGAATTGTCGGCCGGGAACACTGAAGCTTTCTTT.

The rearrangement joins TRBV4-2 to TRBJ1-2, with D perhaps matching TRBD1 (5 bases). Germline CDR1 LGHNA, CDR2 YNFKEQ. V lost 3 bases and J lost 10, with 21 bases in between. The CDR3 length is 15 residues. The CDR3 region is CASSQTRQRRDDYTF. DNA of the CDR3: TGTGCCAGCAGCCAGACAAGACAGCGTCGAGATGACTACACCTTC.

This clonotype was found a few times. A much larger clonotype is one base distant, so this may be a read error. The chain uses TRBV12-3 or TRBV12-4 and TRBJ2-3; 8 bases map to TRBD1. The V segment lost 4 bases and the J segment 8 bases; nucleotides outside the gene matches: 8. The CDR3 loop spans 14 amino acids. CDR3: CASSSQGALATQYF. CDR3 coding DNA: TGTGCCAGCAGTTCCCAGGGGGCCCTGGCTACGCAGTATTTT.

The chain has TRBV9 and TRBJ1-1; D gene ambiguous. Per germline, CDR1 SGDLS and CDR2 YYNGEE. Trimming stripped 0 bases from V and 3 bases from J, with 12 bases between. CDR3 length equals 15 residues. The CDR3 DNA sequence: TGTGCCAGCAGCGTAGAAGCAGTGGAGTACACTGAAGCTTTCTTT. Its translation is CASSVEAVEYTEAFF.